This is a list of T cell receptor beta chains from one sample in a study of OX40 agonist ivuxolimab in advanced cancers. Generated by immunoSEQ multiplex PCR, the TCRdb table keeps only in-frame clones and is missing some. The sample yields approximately 60,000 clones, around nine tenths seen once. Sequenced here: CD4+ or CD8+ T cells sorted from blood, sampled in a trial of the OX40 agonist ivuxolimab. The source is an adult with an advanced solid tumor such as melanoma, head and neck, liver or kidney cancer. Both conserved end residues are part of each CDR3. A D gene is named only where the DNA matches it firmly. Only part of the rows carry a size: once, few, many, or a class if the clone is expanded.

TRBJ2-7 | NA | few | 13 | TRBV4-1 | CASSLLWGDEQYF | TGCGCCAGCAGCCTTCTATGGGGGGACGAGCAGTACTTC
TRBJ1-2 | NA | NA | 13 | TRBV29-1 | CSSMSVSGEGYTF | TGCAGCTCAATGTCCGTTTCAGGTGAAGGCTACACCTTC
TRBJ1-2 | NA | NA | 17 | TRBV6-1 | CASSEKGRGAHGYGYTF | TGTGCCAGCAGTGAAAAGGGAAGGGGGGCCCATGGCTATGGCTACACCTTC
TRBJ2-1 | NA | once | 14 | TRBV11-2 | CASSAQELHNEQFF | TGTGCCAGCAGCGCCCAGGAATTGCACAATGAGCAGTTCTTC
TRBJ1-4 | NA | NA | 15 | TRBV7-2 | CASSLGVSPNEKLFF | TGTGCCAGCAGCTTAGGGGTGTCCCCTAATGAAAAACTGTTTTTT
TRBJ1-4 | NA | once | 15 | TRBV9 | CASSVDRSFREKLFF | TGTGCCAGCAGCGTAGACAGGTCATTCAGGGAAAAACTGTTTTTT
TRBJ2-4 | NA | NA | 11 | TRBV23-1 | CASSLGNIQYF | TGCGCCAGCAGTCTGGGAAACATTCAGTACTTC
TRBJ2-7 | NA | NA | 15 | TRBV11-2 | CASSRFRENRYEQYF | TGTGCCAGCAGCCGCTTCCGGGAAAACCGCTACGAGCAGTACTTC
TRBJ2-3 | TRBD1 | NA | 15 | TRBV11-2 | CASSLDRGQGDTQYF | TGTGCCAGCAGCTTAGATCGGGGACAGGGGGATACGCAGTATTTT
TRBJ1-2 | NA | NA | 13 | TRBV6-5 | CASSLATGFGYTF | TGTGCCAGCAGCCTAGCCACAGGGTTTGGCTACACCTTC
TRBJ2-7 | NA | NA | 14 | TRBV28 | CASIRQGGFGEQYF | TGTGCCAGCATCCGTCAGGGGGGTTTTGGGGAGCAGTACTTC
TRBJ2-3 | TRBD2 | NA | 17 | TRBV28 | CASSLTSGRFGTDTQYF | TGTGCCAGCAGTTTAACTAGCGGGAGGTTTGGCACAGATACGCAGTATTTT
TRBJ1-2 | NA | NA | 14 | TRBV11-2 | CASSAGLLNYGYTF | TGTGCCAGCAGCGCCGGGCTTCTAAACTATGGCTACACCTTC
TRBJ2-7 | NA | few | 14 | TRBV27 | CASRRTSVNYEQYF | TGTGCCAGCAGGAGGACCAGCGTGAACTACGAGCAGTACTTC
TRBJ2-2 | TRBD1 | NA | 16 | TRBV5-4 | CASSLGDRGTGGELFF | TGTGCCAGCAGCTTGGGGGACAGGGGTACGGGCGGGGAGCTGTTTTTT
TRBJ2-5 | TRBD1 | NA | 16 | TRBV7-9 | CASRDRRTGGDETQYF | TGTGCCAGCAGGGACCGTAGGACAGGGGGCGATGAGACCCAGTACTTC
TRBJ1-2 | NA | NA | 15 | TRBV5-5 | CASSEGGTGGYGYTF | TGTGCCAGCAGTGAAGGAGGAACTGGGGGCTATGGCTACACCTTC
TRBJ2-2 | NA | NA | 13 | TRBV19 | CASSQGGTGELFF | TGTGCCAGTAGCCAGGGTGGCACCGGGGAGCTGTTTTTT
TRBJ2-3 | NA | NA | 17 | TRBV13 | CASSLPSGPGNTDTQYF | TGTGCCAGCAGCTTGCCATCGGGACCGGGAAACACAGATACGCAGTATTTT
TRBJ2-1 | NA | NA | 15 | TRBV7-3 | CASSLSGETSDEQFF | TGTGCCAGCAGCTTATCCGGGGAGACGTCGGATGAGCAGTTCTTC
TRBJ1-5 | TRBD1 | NA | 14 | TRBV7-8 | CASSLAGGGQPQHF | TGTGCCAGCAGCTTAGCAGGGGGCGGTCAGCCCCAGCATTTT
TRBJ2-3 | NA | NA | 13 | TRBV11-3 | CASSLVRGDTQYF | TGTGCCAGCAGCTTGGTACGGGGAGATACGCAGTATTTT
TRBJ1-3 | NA | NA | 16 | TRBV5-1 | CASSFLGDNSGNTIYF | TGCGCCAGCAGCTTCCTGGGCGATAACTCTGGAAACACCATATATTTT
TRBJ1-5 | NA | NA | 15 | TRBV7-9 | CASSLDGIGNQPQHF | TGTGCCAGCAGCTTAGACGGGATTGGCAATCAGCCCCAGCATTTT
TRBJ2-7 | NA | NA | 12 | TRBV25-1 | CASSESAYEQYF | TGTGCCAGCAGTGAATCGGCCTACGAGCAGTACTTC
TRBJ2-7 | NA | once | 13 | TRBV7-6 | CASSLAIGAEQYF | TGTGCCAGCAGCTTAGCAATAGGGGCCGAGCAGTACTTC
TRBJ2-7 | NA | few | 14 | TRBV7-8 | CASSLGTVPGEQYF | TGTGCCAGCAGCTTAGGGACAGTACCTGGCGAGCAGTACTTC
TRBJ2-3 | NA | NA | 14 | TRBV18 | CASSRGVGTDTQYF | TGTGCCAGCTCACGAGGGGTCGGCACAGATACGCAGTATTTT
TRBJ2-7 | TRBD1 | NA | 14 | TRBV7-9 | CASSLGQGANEQYF | TGTGCCAGCAGCTTAGGGCAGGGGGCGAACGAGCAGTACTTC
TRBJ1-5 | TRBD1 | once | 15 | TRBV19 | CASSNLGQSNQPQHF | TGTGCCAGTAGTAACCTGGGACAGAGCAATCAGCCCCAGCATTTT
TRBJ1-1 | NA | once | 14 | TRBV7-8 | CASSLMTANTEAFF | TGTGCCAGCAGCTTAATGACAGCCAACACTGAAGCTTTCTTT
TRBJ2-2 | NA | NA | 15 | TRBV19 | CASSTSRDRFGELFF | TGTGCCAGTAGTACGTCCCGGGACCGGTTTGGGGAGCTGTTTTTT
TRBJ2-5 | TRBD2 | NA | 15 | TRBV5-1 | CASSEAGGPGETQYF | TGCGCCAGCAGCGAAGCGGGAGGGCCGGGAGAGACCCAGTACTTC
TRBJ2-3 | NA | once | 15 | TRBV10-3 | CAICPFQGSTDTQYF | TGTGCCATCTGTCCATTTCAGGGGAGCACAGATACGCAGTATTTT
TRBJ1-1 | NA | NA | 13 | TRBV25-1 | CASSERLAAGAFF | TGTGCCAGCAGTGAACGTCTGGCAGCTGGAGCTTTCTTT
TRBJ1-5 | NA | NA | 16 | TRBV28 | CASSLGAIRSDQPQHF | TGTGCCAGCAGTTTGGGGGCAATCCGCTCCGATCAGCCCCAGCATTTT
TRBJ1-2 | NA | NA | 14 | TRBV12-5 | CASGFDTGLYGYTF | TGTGCTAGTGGTTTTGACACGGGGCTCTATGGCTACACCTTC
TRBJ2-5 | NA | NA | 15 | TRBV5-1 | CASRFEGLVQETQYF | TGCGCCAGCAGGTTCGAGGGGCTAGTCCAAGAGACCCAGTACTTC
TRBJ2-3 | TRBD2 | once | 17 | TRBV28 | CASRIAGLAGEKDTQYF | TGTGCCAGCCGCATAGCCGGACTAGCGGGAGAGAAAGATACGCAGTATTTT
TRBJ2-2 | NA | NA | 14 | TRBV19 | CASSIRLPTGELFF | TGTGCCAGTAGTATACGGCTACCCACCGGGGAGCTGTTTTTT
TRBJ2-7 | TRBD1 | NA | 16 | TRBV28 | CASSPLGTVSSYEQYF | TGTGCCAGCAGTCCCCTAGGGACAGTCAGCTCCTACGAGCAGTACTTC
TRBJ2-1 | TRBD2 | NA | 15 | TRBV5-1 | CASILLAGAMNEQFF | TGCGCCAGCATCCTACTAGCGGGAGCAATGAATGAGCAGTTCTTC
TRBJ1-1 | NA | NA | 13 | TRBV5-1 | CASSLGGNTEAFF | TGCGCCAGCAGCTTAGGCGGAAACACTGAAGCTTTCTTT
TRBJ1-6 | NA | NA | 13 | TRBV7-2 | CASSLQGNSPLHF | TGTGCCAGCAGCTTACAGGGTAATTCACCCCTCCACTTT
TRBJ2-2 | NA | NA | 16 | TRBV21-1 | CASSKRGRADVGELFF | TGTGCCAGCAGCAAACGGGGGAGGGCGGACGTCGGGGAGCTGTTTTTT
TRBJ2-5 | TRBD1 | NA | 14 | TRBV7-8 | CASSFRTGPETQYF | TGTGCCAGCAGCTTCCGGACAGGACCAGAGACCCAGTACTTC
TRBJ1-1 | NA | NA | 15 | TRBV1 | CTSSQGDSMNTEAFF | TGCACCAGCAGCCAGGGGGACAGCATGAACACTGAAGCTTTCTTT
TRBJ2-7 | NA | NA | 13 | TRBV7-7 | CASSRDSPGEQYF | TGTGCTAGCAGCAGGGACTCACCCGGCGAGCAGTACTTC
TRBJ2-7 | TRBD1 | NA | 14 | TRBV19 | CASSLTGGRYEQYF | TGTGCCAGTAGTCTAACAGGGGGGCGCTACGAGCAGTACTTC
TRBJ2-4 | NA | NA | 16 | TRBV7-2 | CASSPGQGGGKNIQYF | TGTGCCAGCAGCCCCGGACAAGGAGGGGGCAAAAACATTCAGTACTTC
TRBJ2-5 | NA | NA | 13 | TRBV2 | CASSDPGQETQYF | TGTGCCAGCAGTGACCCGGGACAAGAGACCCAGTACTTC